The rows below give T cell receptor beta chains drawn from one sample of a study of siplizumab effects on memory and regulatory T cells. Generated by immunoSEQ multiplex PCR, the TCRdb table keeps only in-frame clones and is missing some. The top ten hold 1.1% of the sample, which has over 100,000 clones, more than 85% seen once. Input material: CD4+ T cells sorted from blood. The source of these receptors is a human donor in good health. Each CDR3 is given with its conserved first and last residue. Fields, in order: J gene, V gene, D gene, clone size, CDR3 DNA, CDR3 protein. D genes are given only for firm matches. The listing skips clone size in some rows; elsewhere it reads once, few, many or a size class.

>TRBJ2-1|TRBV25-1|TRBD2|.
TGTGCCAGCAGTGAATTAACGGCTAGCGGCGACAATGAGCAGTTCTTC
CASSELTASGDNEQFF
>TRBJ2-5|TRBV5-4|TRBD2|.
TGTGCCAGCAGCCGGGAGGGGATCCAAGAGACCCAGTACTTC
CASSREGIQETQYF
>TRBJ2-1|TRBV29-1|TRBD1|.
TGCAGTAAAACCGGGACAGGGGACGGGGATGAGCAGTTCTTC
CSKTGTGDGDEQFF
>TRBJ1-1|TRBV2|.|.
TGTGCCAGCAGTGATACAGGGAGGAACACTGAAGCTTTCTTT
CASSDTGRNTEAFF
>TRBJ1-4|TRBV28|.|.
TGTGCCAGCAGTTTCTCACCGGGGAGCAATAATGAAAAACTGTTTTTT
CASSFSPGSNNEKLFF
>TRBJ2-2|TRBV6-5|TRBD2|.
TGTGCCAGCAGGCGCGGGAGGCTTACCGGGGAGCTGTTTTTT
CASRRGRLTGELFF
>TRBJ2-2|TRBV18|.|.
TGTGCCAGCTCACCAGACAGGGACTCCGGGGAGCTGTTTTTT
CASSPDRDSGELFF
>TRBJ1-1|TRBV4-2|TRBD1|.
TGTGCCAGCAGCCATGACAGGGGAGCATTGAACACTGAAGCTTTCTTT
CASSHDRGALNTEAFF
>TRBJ2-1|TRBV20-1|.|.
TGCAGTGCCAAAGCGAGGGAGCAGTTCTTC
CSAKAREQFF
>TRBJ1-2|TRBV2|TRBD1|once
TGTGCCAGCAGTGATAGGGGCCGATCGACAGGGTATGGCTACACCTTC
CASSDRGRSTGYGYTF
>TRBJ2-5|TRBV5-1|TRBD2|.
TGCGCCAGCAGCCCCGGACTAGCAGATCAAGAGACCCAGTACTTC
CASSPGLADQETQYF
>TRBJ2-1|TRBV5-4|.|.
TGTGCCAGCAGCTACCGGGGGCGGGATGAGCAGTTCTTC
CASSYRGRDEQFF
>TRBJ2-7|TRBV5-5|.|.
TGTGCCAGCAGCTCGACCCCCCTAGACAGATATTTCGAGCAGTACTTC
CASSSTPLDRYFEQYF
>TRBJ2-2|TRBV5-1|.|.
TGCGCCAGCAGTATGACGGGGTTTCCGGGCACCGGGGAGCTGTTTTTT
CASSMTGFPGTGELFF
>TRBJ2-1|TRBV10-1|TRBD2|.
TGCGCCAGCAGTGGGGCTAGCGGGAGAGGGAAGTCCTACAATGAGCAGTTCTTC
CASSGASGRGKSYNEQFF
>TRBJ1-1|TRBV6-1|.|.
TGTGCCAGCAGTCTACTACAGGTGAACACTGAAGCTTTCTTT
CASSLLQVNTEAFF
>TRBJ2-3|TRBV28|.|.
TGTGCCAGCAGCCCGCCTGGTCCGGGCACAGATACGCAGTATTTT
CASSPPGPGTDTQYF
>TRBJ2-5|TRBV6-1|TRBD1|.
TGTGCCAGCAAACTAACACAGGGGACAGGGACCCAGTACTTC
CASKLTQGTGTQYF
>TRBJ2-5|TRBV27|.|.
TGTGCCAGCAGTTACGGCTCCTCGACTGTTCAAGAGACCCAGTACTTC
CASSYGSSTVQETQYF
>TRBJ1-1|TRBV21-1|.|.
TGTGCCGACCGAGGCAGGCTATTAACTGAAGCTTTCTTT
CADRGRLLTEAFF
>TRBJ2-3|TRBV18|TRBD1|.
TGTGCCAGCTCACCACGACAGGGGGCAGGCACAGATACGCAGTATTTT
CASSPRQGAGTDTQYF
>TRBJ2-3|TRBV6-5|.|.
TGTGCCAGCAGTTATTACGGGACAGATACGCAGTATTTT
CASSYYGTDTQYF
>TRBJ1-5|TRBV19|.|.
TGTGCCAGTAACTTTCAGCTAACTAGCAATCAGCCCCAGCATTTT
CASNFQLTSNQPQHF
>TRBJ1-1|TRBV28|.|.
TGTGCCAGCAACGCGCATGGAGTGAGCACTGAAGCTTTCTTT
CASNAHGVSTEAFF
>TRBJ2-2|TRBV19|.|.
TGTGCCAGTAGTAGGGGTCAAAGCACCGGGGAGCTGTTTTTT
CASSRGQSTGELFF
>TRBJ2-5|TRBV7-6|.|few
TGTGCCAGCAGCCTACAGGCTATCCAAGAGACCCAGTACTTC
CASSLQAIQETQYF
>TRBJ1-4|TRBV2|.|.
TGTGCCAGCAGTGAAGATGGATTGACGACGGAAAAACTGTTTTTT
CASSEDGLTTEKLFF
>TRBJ2-1|TRBV30|TRBD1|.
TGTGCCTGGAGTGTACAAACCCCTCAGCAGGGACAGAGCGATGAGCAGTTCTTC
CAWSVQTPQQGQSDEQFF
>TRBJ2-7|TRBV6-1|TRBD1|medium-sized
TGTGCCAGCAGTGGACGGGACAGGCACGCCTACGAGCAGTACTTC
CASSGRDRHAYEQYF
>TRBJ1-1|TRBV18|.|once
TGTGCCAGCTCACCACCGCACTATTTTACGAACACTGAAGCTTTCTTT
CASSPPHYFTNTEAFF
>TRBJ1-2|TRBV2|TRBD1|few
TGTGCCAGCAGCGAGACAGGGAACTATGGCTACACCTTC
CASSETGNYGYTF
>TRBJ1-1|TRBV23-1|.|.
TGCGCCAGCAGTCACAACTACGTACGAGGAGCTTTCTTT
CASSHNYVRGAFF
>TRBJ2-1|TRBV29-1|.|.
TGCAGCGTTGAAGAGCAGTTCTTC
CSVEEQFF
>TRBJ1-2|TRBV19|.|once
TGTGCCAGGGGATACTACAGGTATGGCTACACCTTC
CARGYYRYGYTF
>TRBJ1-1|TRBV7-6|.|.
TGTGCCAGCAGCTTACGGCCTGGCGGGGACACTGAAGCTTTCTTT
CASSLRPGGDTEAFF